Here is one T cell receptor beta chain with its context. Its antigen is currently unknown. This entry comes from a study of cytomegalovirus exposure and HLA in healthy donors. Turning to the study itself: Of the donors genotyped, approximately 430 in all, about 80% fell in the Caucasian-associated ancestry cluster.

This CDR3 spans 15 amino acids. CDR1 LNHNV and CDR2 YYDKDF come from the germline V gene (reference sequence). The V gene end was trimmed by 8 bases and the J gene end by 5 bases; junction bases not matched to a gene: 11. Primers: 60 Vbeta forward and 13 Jbeta reverse. Sequencing was performed with immunoSEQ multiplex PCR; in TCRdb, only in-frame clones are kept and a portion is missing. The table includes 210,000 or so clones, about 90% detected once. Study conclusions and caveats: Previously analyzed data showed that most TCR beta V segments were productive at a frequency of about 87% or about 30%. The classifier was said to identify cytomegalovirus status with high specificity and sensitivity. Analysis performed later found more than 15,000 TCR beta sequences associated with HLA alleles at 0.05 false discovery rate.

The specimen was PBMCs. The chain carries TRBV15 and TRBJ2-7; 11 nucleotides line up with TRBD1. The TCR comes from a man aged 25 to 40 in good health and CMV-seronegative. DNA of the CDR3: TGTGCCACCGGGACCGGGACAGGGGGGTCGAACGAGCAGTACTTC. It is translated as CATGTGTGGSNEQYF.